The clone carrying this TCR beta chain was recorded only once. Per germline, CDR1 SGDLS and CDR2 YYNGEE. The CDR3 spans 14 residues. V lost 0 bases to trimming and J lost 0 bases, with 6 bases between them. The sample belongs to a study of shared clonotypes between healthy human individuals. Across several immunoSEQ plates, the genomic DNA of each subset was split evenly. Some clones are missing from TCRdb's copy, which holds only in-frame ones; the method was immunoSEQ multiplex PCR. Of roughly 1.5 million clones in the sample, 95% to 99% were seen once. Healthy HIV-negative adults without recent acute infections or vaccinations served as donors. All of the donors resided in Nashville, Tennessee, and each was a Caucasian adult.

The clonotype was recovered from a man under 40 in good health. Sequencing was carried out using naive CD4+ T cells sorted from blood. The sample's subset: CD45RA+ positively selected. The V gene is TRBV9, the J gene TRBJ2-5, with a possible D match to TRBD1 (6 bases). The chain's CDR3 is CASSVGTDQETQYF. CDR3 in DNA: TGTGCCAGCAGCGTAGGGACAGACCAAGAGACCCAGTACTTC.